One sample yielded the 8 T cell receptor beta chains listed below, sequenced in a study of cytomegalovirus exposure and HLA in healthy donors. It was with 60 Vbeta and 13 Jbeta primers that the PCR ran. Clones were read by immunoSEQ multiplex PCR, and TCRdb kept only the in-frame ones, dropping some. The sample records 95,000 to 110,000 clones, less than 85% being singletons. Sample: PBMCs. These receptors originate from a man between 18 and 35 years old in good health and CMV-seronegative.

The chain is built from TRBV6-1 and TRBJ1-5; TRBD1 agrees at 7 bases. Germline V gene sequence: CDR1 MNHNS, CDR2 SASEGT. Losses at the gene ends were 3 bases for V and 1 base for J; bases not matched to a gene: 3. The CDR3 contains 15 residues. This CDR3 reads CASSDGRGSNQPQHF. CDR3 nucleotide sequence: TGTGCCAGCAGTGACGGCAGGGGGAGCAATCAGCCCCAGCATTTT.

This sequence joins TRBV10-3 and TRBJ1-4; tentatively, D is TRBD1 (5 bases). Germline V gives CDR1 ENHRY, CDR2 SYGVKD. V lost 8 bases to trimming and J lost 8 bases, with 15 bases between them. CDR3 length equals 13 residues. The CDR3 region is CAIGVRVGEKLFF. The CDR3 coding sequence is TGTGCCATCGGGGTCAGGGTTGGGGAAAAACTGTTTTTT.

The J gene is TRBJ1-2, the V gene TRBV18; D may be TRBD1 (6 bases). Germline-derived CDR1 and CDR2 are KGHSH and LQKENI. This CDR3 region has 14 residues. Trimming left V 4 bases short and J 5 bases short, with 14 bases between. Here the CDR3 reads CASSQTGDLYGYTF. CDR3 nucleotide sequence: TGTGCCAGCTCACAGACAGGAGATCTATATGGCTACACCTTC. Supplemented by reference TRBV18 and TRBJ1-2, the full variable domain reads NAGVMQNPRHLVRRRGQEARLRCSPMKGHSHVYWYRQLPEEGLKFMVYLQKENIIDESGMPKERFSAEFPKEGPSILRIQQVVRGDSAAYFCASSQTGDLYGYTFGSGTRLTVV.

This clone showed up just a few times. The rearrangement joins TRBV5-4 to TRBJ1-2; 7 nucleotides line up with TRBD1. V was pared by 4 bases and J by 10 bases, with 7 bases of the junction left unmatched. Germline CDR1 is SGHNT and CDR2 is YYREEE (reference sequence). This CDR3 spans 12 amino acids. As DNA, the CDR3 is TGTGCCAGCAGCGAGTTTACAGGGGACTACACCTTC. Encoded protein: CASSEFTGDYTF.

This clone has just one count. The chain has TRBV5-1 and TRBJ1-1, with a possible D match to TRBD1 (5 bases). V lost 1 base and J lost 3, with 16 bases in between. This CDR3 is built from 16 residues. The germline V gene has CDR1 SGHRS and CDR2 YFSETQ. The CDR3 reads CASSLRAGFEDTEAFF. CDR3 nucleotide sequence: TGCGCCAGCAGCTTGAGGGCAGGGTTTGAGGACACTGAAGCTTTCTTT.

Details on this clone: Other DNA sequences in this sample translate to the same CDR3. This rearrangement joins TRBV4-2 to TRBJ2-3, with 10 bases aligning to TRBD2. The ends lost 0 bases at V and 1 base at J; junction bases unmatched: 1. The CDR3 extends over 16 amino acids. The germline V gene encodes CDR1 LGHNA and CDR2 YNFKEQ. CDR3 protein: CASSQDLAGGTDTQYF. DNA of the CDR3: TGTGCCAGCAGCCAAGATCTAGCGGGGGGCACAGATACGCAGTATTTT.

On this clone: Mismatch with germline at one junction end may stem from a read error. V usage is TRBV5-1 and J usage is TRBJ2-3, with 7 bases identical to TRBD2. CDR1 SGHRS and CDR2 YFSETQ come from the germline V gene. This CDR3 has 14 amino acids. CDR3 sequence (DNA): TGCGCCAGCAGCTTGAGTGAGGGCGGGAGCTACGTCGGGTTT. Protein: CASSLSEGGSYVGF.

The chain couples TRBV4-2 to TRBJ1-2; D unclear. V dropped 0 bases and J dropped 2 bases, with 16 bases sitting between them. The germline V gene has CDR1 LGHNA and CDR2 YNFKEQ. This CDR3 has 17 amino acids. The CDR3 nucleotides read TGTGCCAGCAGCCAAGATGGGCGTGGCAAAACGAACTATGGCTACACCTTC. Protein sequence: CASSQDGRGKTNYGYTF.